The 13 T cell receptor beta chains below were found in one sample sequenced in a study of blood T cell repertoires in COVID-19. TCRdb's copy holds only in-frame clones and misses some; the assay was immunoSEQ multiplex PCR. In the table there are hundreds of thousands of clones, about 86% of which are singletons. The sample comprised PBMCs or T cells enriched from blood (not recorded which). All receptors derive from a woman between 40 and 55 years old with acute COVID-19.

The CDR3 region is CASMEGQGNQPQHF. The CDR3 DNA is TGTGCCAGCATGGAGGGACAGGGCAATCAGCCCCAGCATTTT. This chain uses TRBV6-6 with TRBJ1-5; the match to TRBD1 covers 8 bases. V lost 7 bases to trimming and J lost 2 bases; unmatched junction nucleotides: 4. This CDR3 has 14 residues. Per germline, CDR1 MNHNY and CDR2 SVGAGI (reference sequence).

This chain links TRBV5-4 with TRBJ1-6; TRBD1 is a possible D gene (5 bases). This CDR3 spans 14 amino acids. The V gene's germline CDR1 is SGHNT and CDR2 YYREEE (reference sequence). Trimming removed 0 bases at V and 7 bases at J, with 8 bases between. This CDR3 is CASSLGRDNSPLHF. In DNA, the CDR3 is TGTGCCAGCAGCTTGGGGCGGGACAATTCACCCCTCCACTTT.

V and J are TRBV7-2 and TRBJ2-7; 8 positions agree with TRBD2. This CDR3 is 15 amino acids long. V was pared by 4 bases and J by 2 bases, with 7 bases of the junction left unmatched. Germline CDR1 is SGHTA and CDR2 is FQGNSA. CDR3 sequence reads: CASSSFPGRAYEQYF. The CDR3 DNA is TGTGCCAGCAGCTCTTTTCCCGGGAGGGCCTACGAGCAGTACTTC.

The chain has TRBV5-1 and TRBJ1-1, with D tentatively TRBD1 (6 bases). V was shortened by 0 bases and J by 1 base, with 10 bases between the two germline ends. The CDR3 spans 15 residues. The germline gives CDR1 SGHRS, CDR2 YFSETQ. In nucleotides, the CDR3 is TGCGCCAGCAGCTTGGTGGGCAGGGGGAACACTGAAGCTTTCTTT. Residues: CASSLVGRGNTEAFF. Full variable domain (remainder filled in from reference TRBV5-1 and TRBJ1-1): KAGVTQTPRYLIKTRGQQVTLSCSPISGHRSVSWYQQTPGQGLQFLFEYFSETQRNKGNFPGRFSGRQFSNSRSEMNVSTLELGDSALYLCASSLVGRGNTEAFFGQGTRLTVV.

This chain connects TRBV7-5 to TRBJ1-5; the table's D call, TRBD1, was not checked against the DNA. TRBV7-5 is assigned pseudogene status. CDR3 length: 18 residues. CDR3 sequence reads: CVRSLGPDRGPSNQPQHF. The CDR3 nucleotides read TGTGTCAGAAGCTTAGGCCCCGACAGGGGGCCTAGCAATCAGCCCCAGCATTTT.

This clone was seen a single time. The chain carries TRBV2 and TRBJ1-5, with a weak D call TRBD1 (5 bases). This CDR3 comprises 13 residues. Trimming removed 7 bases at V and 2 bases at J, with 9 bases between. Germline lookup yields CDR1 SNHLY and CDR2 FYNNEI. This CDR3 reads CASTGLRNQPQHF. The DNA for the CDR3 is TGTGCCAGCACGGGACTCCGCAATCAGCCCCAGCATTTT.

The V and J genes are TRBV15 and TRBJ2-7, with 10 bases fitting TRBD1. Per the germline V gene, CDR1 is LNHNV and CDR2 is YYDKDF (reference sequence). The CDR3 is made up of 15 amino acids. The V segment lost 5 bases and the J segment 2 bases; nucleotides outside the gene matches: 6. The CDR3 coding sequence is TGTGCCACCAGCGTCGCGGGACAGGGGACCTACGAGCAGTACTTC. This sequence encodes CATSVAGQGTYEQYF.

The V gene is TRBV7-6, the J gene TRBJ2-1, with 13 nucleotides matching TRBD2. The CDR3 is 18 amino acids. V lost 0 bases, J lost 5 bases, and 7 bases stayed unmatched. CDR1 and CDR2 (germline): SGHVS, FNYEAQ. The CDR3 loop is CASSLANMGTSGNNEQFF. The CDR3, as DNA: TGTGCCAGCAGCTTAGCTAACATGGGGACTAGCGGGAACAATGAGCAGTTCTTC.

The table lists this clone with a count of one. The V call is TRBV14, the J call TRBJ1-1; 7 nucleotides line up with TRBD1. From germline, CDR1 is SGHDN and CDR2 FVKESK. J lost 4 bases, V lost 5 bases, and 7 bases had no gene match. The CDR3 length is 14 residues. CDR3 nucleotides: TGTGCCAGCAGCAGACAGGGTGGATTCACTGAAGCTTTCTTT. Its translation is CASSRQGGFTEAFF.

The chain employs TRBV4-3 and TRBJ2-6; D possibly corresponds to TRBD1 (5 bases). Germline V lookup: CDR1 LGHNA, CDR2 YSLEER. The CDR3 contains 18 residues. The germline V and J ends were trimmed by 0 bases and 2 bases, with 14 bases remaining between them. The CDR3 here is CASSQDRRGGPGANVLTF. The DNA for the CDR3 is TGCGCCAGCAGCCAAGATAGAAGGGGCGGCCCTGGGGCCAACGTCCTGACTTTC.

The V and J genes are TRBV6-6 and TRBJ1-1, with TRBD1 identical over 10 bases. Germline values: CDR1 MNHNY, CDR2 SVGAGI (reference sequence). Trimming took 5 bases from V and 1 from J; bases not matched to a gene: 4. This CDR3 is 15 amino acids long. CDR3 nucleotide sequence: TGTGCCAGCAGTCCGTGGACAGGGGGGAACACTGAAGCTTTCTTT. Protein product: CASSPWTGGNTEAFF.

This clone was counted a single time. CDR3 in amino acids: CASSRQGELNYGYTF. CDR3 in DNA: TGTGCCAGCTCAAGACAGGGGGAACTTAACTATGGCTACACCTTC. V and J are TRBV18 and TRBJ1-2, with 9 positions matching TRBD1. Germline trimming cut 5 bases from V and 1 base from J; bases unmatched to any gene: 5. CDR1 is KGHSH, CDR2 LQKENI, per germline. This CDR3 region has 15 residues.

This sequence joins TRBV19 and TRBJ2-1; D is possibly TRBD1 (6 bases). The ends were cut back, 5 bases at V and 8 bases at J, with 19 bases in the middle. CDR1 LNHDA and CDR2 SQIVND come from the germline V gene (reference sequence). This CDR3 is built from 15 residues. As DNA, the CDR3 is TGTGCCAGTAGTCCAGGGACAAAACGTCTCGATGAGCAGTTCTTC. Translation gives CASSPGTKRLDEQFF.